This T cell receptor beta chain comes out of a study of breast tumors, draining lymph nodes, adjacent tissues. Each CDR3 protein is one row after TCRdb ran MiXCR on the multiplex PCR reads. In the table there are 15,000 or so distinct CDR3 sequences, around 52% of which are singletons. The germline V gene has CDR1 LGHNT and CDR2 FRNRAP. Trimming pared 9 bases from V and 6 bases from J, leaving 15 bases between. There are 14 residues in the CDR3. The specimen was tumor-adjacent breast tissue. The clonotype was recovered from a female donor with breast cancer. Some clones in this sample may be carry-over from other donors' samples. The chain combines TRBV12-5 with TRBJ1-6; D ambiguous. CDR3 sequence reads: CASGPGKSNSPLHF. The CDR3 DNA is TGTGCTAGCGGTCCAGGAAAGAGTAATTCACCCCTCCACTTT.